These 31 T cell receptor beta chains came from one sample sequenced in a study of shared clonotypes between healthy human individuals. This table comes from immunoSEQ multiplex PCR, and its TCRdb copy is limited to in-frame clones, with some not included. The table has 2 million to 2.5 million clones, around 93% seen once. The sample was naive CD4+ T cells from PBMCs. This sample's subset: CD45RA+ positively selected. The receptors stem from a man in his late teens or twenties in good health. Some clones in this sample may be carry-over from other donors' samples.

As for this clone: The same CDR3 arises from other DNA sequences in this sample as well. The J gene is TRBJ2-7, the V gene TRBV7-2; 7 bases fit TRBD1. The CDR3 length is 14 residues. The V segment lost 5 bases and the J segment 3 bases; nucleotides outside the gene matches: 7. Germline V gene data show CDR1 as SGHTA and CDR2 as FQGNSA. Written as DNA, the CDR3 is TGTGCCAGCAGCATACTAAGGGACAGCTACGAGCAGTACTTC. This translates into CASSILRDSYEQYF. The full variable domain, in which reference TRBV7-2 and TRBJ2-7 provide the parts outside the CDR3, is GAGVSQSPSNKVTEKGKDVELRCDPISGHTALYWYRQSLGQGLEFLIYFQGNSAPDKSGLPSDRFSAERTGGSVSTLTIQRTQQEDSAVYLCASSILRDSYEQYFGPGTRLTVT.

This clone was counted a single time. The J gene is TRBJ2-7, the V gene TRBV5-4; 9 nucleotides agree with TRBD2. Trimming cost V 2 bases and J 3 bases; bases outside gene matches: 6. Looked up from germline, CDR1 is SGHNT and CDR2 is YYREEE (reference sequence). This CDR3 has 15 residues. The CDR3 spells CASSLGPSGNYEQYF. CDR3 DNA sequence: TGTGCCAGCAGCTTAGGGCCTAGCGGGAACTACGAGCAGTACTTC. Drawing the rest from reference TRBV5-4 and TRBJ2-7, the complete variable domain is ETGVTQSPTHLIKTRGQQVTLRCSSQSGHNTVSWYQQALGQGPQFIFQYYREEENGRGNFPPRFSGLQFPNYSSELNVNALELDDSALYLCASSLGPSGNYEQYFGPGTRLTVT.

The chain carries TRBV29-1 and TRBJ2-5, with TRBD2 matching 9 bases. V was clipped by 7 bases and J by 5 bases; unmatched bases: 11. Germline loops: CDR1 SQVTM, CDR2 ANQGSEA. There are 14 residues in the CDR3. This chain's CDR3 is CSGTSARDRETQYF. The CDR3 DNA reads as TGCAGCGGGACTAGCGCGAGGGATCGTGAGACCCAGTACTTC.

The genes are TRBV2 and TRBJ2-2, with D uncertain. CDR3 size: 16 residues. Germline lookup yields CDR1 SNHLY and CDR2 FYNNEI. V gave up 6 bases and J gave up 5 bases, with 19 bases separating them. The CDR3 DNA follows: TGTGCCAGCAGGAAACTGGGGAACCTGGGGACCGGGGAGCTGTTTTTT. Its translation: CASRKLGNLGTGELFF.

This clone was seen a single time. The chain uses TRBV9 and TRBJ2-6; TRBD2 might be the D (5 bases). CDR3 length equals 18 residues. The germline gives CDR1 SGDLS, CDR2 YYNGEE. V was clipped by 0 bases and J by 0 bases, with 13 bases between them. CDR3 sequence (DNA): TGTGCCAGCAGCGTAGAATCCCGAACTAGCTCTGGGGCCAACGTCCTGACTTTC. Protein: CASSVESRTSSGANVLTF.

The chain's CDR3 is CATSNDGTDQETQYF. The CDR3 DNA reads as TGTGCCACCAGCAATGACGGGACAGATCAAGAGACCCAGTACTTC. The V call is TRBV15, the J call TRBJ2-5; 7 bases agree with TRBD1. The length of the CDR3 is 15 residues. V dropped 4 bases and J dropped 2; count of bases not matched to a gene: 7. In germline, CDR1 is LNHNV, CDR2 YYDKDF (reference sequence).

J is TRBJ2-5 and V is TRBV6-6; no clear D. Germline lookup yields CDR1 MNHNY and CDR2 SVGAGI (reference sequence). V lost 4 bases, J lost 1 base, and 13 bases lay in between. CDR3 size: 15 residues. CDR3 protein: CASSSYLGSQETQYF. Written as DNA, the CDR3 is TGTGCCAGCAGTTCCTATCTGGGAAGCCAAGAGACCCAGTACTTC.

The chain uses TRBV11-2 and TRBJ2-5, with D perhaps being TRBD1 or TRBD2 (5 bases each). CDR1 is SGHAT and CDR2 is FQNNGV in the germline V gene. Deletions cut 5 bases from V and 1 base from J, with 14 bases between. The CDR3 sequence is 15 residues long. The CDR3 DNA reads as TGTGCCAGCAGCGCCGACCGGGGCGGCCAAGAGACCCAGTACTTC. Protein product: CASSADRGGQETQYF.

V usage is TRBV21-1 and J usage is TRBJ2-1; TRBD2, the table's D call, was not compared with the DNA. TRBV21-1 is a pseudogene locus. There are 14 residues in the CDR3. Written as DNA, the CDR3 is TGTGCCATCCGACTAGGCCCGGGATCCAATGAGCAGTTCTTC. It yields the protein CAIRLGPGSNEQFF.

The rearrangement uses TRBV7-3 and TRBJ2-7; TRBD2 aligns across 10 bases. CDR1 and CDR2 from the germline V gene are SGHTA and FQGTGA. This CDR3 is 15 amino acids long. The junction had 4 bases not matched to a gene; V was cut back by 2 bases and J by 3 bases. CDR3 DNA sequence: TGTGCCAGCAGCTTATGTCCTAGCGGGAGCTACGAGCAGTACTTC. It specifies CASSLCPSGSYEQYF.

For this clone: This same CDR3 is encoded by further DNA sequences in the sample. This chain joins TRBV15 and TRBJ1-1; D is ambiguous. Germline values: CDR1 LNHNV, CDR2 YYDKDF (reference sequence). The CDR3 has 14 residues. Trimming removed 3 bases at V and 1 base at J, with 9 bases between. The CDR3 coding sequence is TGTGCCACCAGCAGGGACCTGGAGAACACTGAAGCTTTCTTT. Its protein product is CATSRDLENTEAFF.

The CDR3 DNA is TGCGCCAGCAGCCCCTTACCGGGTCCCAATGAAAAACTGTTTTTT. It codes for CASSPLPGPNEKLFF. The chain uses TRBV4-3 and TRBJ1-4; no definite D call. Trimming shortened V by 4 bases and J by 5 bases, and 14 bases separated the two germline ends. This CDR3 has 15 residues. Looked up from germline, CDR1 is LGHNA and CDR2 is YSLEER.

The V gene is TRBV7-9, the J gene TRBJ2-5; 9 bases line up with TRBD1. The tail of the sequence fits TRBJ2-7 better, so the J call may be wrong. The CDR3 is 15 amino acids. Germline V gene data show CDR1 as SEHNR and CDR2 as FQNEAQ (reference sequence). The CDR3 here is CASSYIGTGRYEQYF. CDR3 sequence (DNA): TGTGCCAGCAGCTACATCGGGACAGGGAGATACGAGCAGTACTTC.

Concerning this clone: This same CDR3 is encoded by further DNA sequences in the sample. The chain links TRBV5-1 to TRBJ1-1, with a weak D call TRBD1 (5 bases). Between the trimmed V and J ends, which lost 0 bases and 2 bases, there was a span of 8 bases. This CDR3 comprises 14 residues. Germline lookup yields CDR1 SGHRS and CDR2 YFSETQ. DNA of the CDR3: TGCGCCAGCAGCTTGGAAAGGGGTAACACTGAAGCTTTCTTT. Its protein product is CASSLERGNTEAFF.

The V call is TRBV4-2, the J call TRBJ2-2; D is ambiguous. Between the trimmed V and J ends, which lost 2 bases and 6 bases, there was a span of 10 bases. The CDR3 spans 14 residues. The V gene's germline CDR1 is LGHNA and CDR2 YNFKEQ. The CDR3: CASSQTRYPGELFF. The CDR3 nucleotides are TGTGCCAGCAGCCAAACAAGGTACCCCGGGGAGCTGTTTTTT.

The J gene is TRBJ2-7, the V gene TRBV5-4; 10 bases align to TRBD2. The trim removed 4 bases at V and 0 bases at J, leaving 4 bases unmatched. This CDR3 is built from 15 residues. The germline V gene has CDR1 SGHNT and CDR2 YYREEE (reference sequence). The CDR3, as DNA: TGTGCCAGCAGCCGGACTAGCGGAAACTCCTACGAGCAGTACTTC. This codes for CASSRTSGNSYEQYF.

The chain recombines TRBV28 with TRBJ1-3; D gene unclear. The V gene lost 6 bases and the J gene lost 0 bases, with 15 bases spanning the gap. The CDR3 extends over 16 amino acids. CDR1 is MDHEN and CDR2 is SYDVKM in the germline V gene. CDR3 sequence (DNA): TGTGCCAGCAGCGAAATGGGAACACCCTCTGGAAACACCATATATTTT. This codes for CASSEMGTPSGNTIYF.

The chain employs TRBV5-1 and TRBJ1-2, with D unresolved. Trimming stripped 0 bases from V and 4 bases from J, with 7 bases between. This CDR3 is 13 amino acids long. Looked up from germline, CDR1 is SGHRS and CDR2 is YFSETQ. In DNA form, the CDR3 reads TGCGCCAGCAGCTTGGCCCCAGCCTATGGCTACACCTTC. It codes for CASSLAPAYGYTF.

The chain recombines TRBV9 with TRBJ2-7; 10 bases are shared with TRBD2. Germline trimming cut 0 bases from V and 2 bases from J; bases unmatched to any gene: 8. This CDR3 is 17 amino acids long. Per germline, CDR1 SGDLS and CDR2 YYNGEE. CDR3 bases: TGTGCCAGCAGCGTAGGGCTAGCGGGAGATCTCCCCTACGAGCAGTACTTC. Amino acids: CASSVGLAGDLPYEQYF.

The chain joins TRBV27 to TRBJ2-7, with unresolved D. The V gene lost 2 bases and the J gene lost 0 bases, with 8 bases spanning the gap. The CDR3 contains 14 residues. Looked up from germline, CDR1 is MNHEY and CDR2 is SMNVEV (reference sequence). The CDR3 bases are TGTGCCAGCAGTTTAATCCCTACCTCCTACGAGCAGTACTTC. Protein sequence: CASSLIPTSYEQYF.

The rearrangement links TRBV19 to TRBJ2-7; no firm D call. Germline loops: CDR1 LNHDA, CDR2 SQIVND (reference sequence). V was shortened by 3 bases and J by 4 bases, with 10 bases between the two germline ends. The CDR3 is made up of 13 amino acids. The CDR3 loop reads CASSMLGFYEQYF. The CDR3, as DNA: TGTGCCAGTAGTATGTTAGGGTTTTACGAGCAGTACTTC.

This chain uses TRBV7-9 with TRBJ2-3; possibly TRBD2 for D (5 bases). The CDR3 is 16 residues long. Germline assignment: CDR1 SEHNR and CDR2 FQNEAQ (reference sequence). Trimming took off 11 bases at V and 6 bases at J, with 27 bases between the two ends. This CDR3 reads CACQSADGVRLDTQYF. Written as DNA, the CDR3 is TGTGCCTGCCAATCGGCGGACGGGGTGAGGTTGGATACGCAGTATTTT.

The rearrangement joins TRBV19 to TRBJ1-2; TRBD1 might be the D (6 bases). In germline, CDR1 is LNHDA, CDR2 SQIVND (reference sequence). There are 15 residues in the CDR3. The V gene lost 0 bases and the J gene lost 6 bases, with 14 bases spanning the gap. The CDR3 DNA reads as TGTGCCAGTAGTATAGATCTTCAGGGGTGGCATGGCTACACCTTC. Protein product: CASSIDLQGWHGYTF. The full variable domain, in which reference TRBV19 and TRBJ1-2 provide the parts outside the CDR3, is DGGITQSPKYLFRKEGQNVTLSCEQNLNHDAMYWYRQDPGQGLRLIYYSQIVNDFQKGDIAEGYSVSREKKESFPLTVTSAQKNPTAFYLCASSIDLQGWHGYTFGSGTRLTVV.

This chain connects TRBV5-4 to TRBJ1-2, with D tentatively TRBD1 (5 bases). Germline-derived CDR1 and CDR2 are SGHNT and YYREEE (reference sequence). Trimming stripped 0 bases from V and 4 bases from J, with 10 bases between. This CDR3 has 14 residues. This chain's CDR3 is CASSLGAQGYGYTF. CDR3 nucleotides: TGTGCCAGCAGCTTGGGTGCGCAGGGCTATGGCTACACCTTC.

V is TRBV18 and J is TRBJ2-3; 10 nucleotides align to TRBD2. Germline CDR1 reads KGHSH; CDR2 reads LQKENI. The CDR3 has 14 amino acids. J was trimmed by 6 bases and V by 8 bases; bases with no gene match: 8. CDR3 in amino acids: CASQPSGRTDTQYF. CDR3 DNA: TGTGCCAGCCAGCCTAGCGGGAGAACCGATACGCAGTATTTT.

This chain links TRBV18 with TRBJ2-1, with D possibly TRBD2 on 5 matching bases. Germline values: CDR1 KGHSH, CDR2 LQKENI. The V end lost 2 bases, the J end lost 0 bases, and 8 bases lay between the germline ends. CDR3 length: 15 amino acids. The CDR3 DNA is TGTGCCAGCTCACCAAGCGGAACCTCCTACAATGAGCAGTTCTTC. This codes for CASSPSGTSYNEQFF. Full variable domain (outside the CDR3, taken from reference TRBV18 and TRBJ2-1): NAGVMQNPRHLVRRRGQEARLRCSPMKGHSHVYWYRQLPEEGLKFMVYLQKENIIDESGMPKERFSAEFPKEGPSILRIQQVVRGDSAAYFCASSPSGTSYNEQFFGPGTRLTVL.

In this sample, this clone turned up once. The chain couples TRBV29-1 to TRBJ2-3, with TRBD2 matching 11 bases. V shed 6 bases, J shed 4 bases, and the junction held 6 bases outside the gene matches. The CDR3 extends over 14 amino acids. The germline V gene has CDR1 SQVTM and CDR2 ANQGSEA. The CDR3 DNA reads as TGCAGCGTCGTACTAGCGGGAGTTTCAGATACGCAGTATTTT. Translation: CSVVLAGVSDTQYF.

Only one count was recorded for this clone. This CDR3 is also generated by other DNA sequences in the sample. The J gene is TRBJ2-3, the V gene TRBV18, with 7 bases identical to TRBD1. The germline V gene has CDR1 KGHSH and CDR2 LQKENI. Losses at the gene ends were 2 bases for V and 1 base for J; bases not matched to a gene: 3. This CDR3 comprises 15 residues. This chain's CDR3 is CASSPNRGGTDTQYF. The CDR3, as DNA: TGTGCCAGCTCACCAAACAGGGGAGGCACAGATACGCAGTATTTT.

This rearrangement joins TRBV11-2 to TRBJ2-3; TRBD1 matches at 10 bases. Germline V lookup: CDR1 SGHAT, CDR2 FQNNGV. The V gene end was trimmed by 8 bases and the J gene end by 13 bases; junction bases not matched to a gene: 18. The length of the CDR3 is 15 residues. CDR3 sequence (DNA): TGTGCCAGCGGCACCCGGGACAGGGGAATGCAGGTGGAGTATTTT. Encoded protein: CASGTRDRGMQVEYF.

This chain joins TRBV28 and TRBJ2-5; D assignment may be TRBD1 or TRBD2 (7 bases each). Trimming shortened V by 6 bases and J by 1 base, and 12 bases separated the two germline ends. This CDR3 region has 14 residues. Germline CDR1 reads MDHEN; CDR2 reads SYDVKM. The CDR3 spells CASRPGGVQETQYF. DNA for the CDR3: TGTGCCAGCAGGCCAGGGGGGGTCCAAGAGACCCAGTACTTC.

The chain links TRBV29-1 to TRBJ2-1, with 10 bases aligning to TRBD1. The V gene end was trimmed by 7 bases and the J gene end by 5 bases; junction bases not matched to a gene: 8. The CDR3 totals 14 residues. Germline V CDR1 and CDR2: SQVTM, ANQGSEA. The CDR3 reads CSAKVGQGNNEQFF. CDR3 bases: TGCAGCGCAAAAGTGGGACAGGGGAACAATGAGCAGTTCTTC.